This T cell receptor beta chain emerged from a study of blood T cell repertoires in COVID-19. The germline CDR1 and CDR2 sequences are SGHDN and FVKESK. V was clipped by 1 base and J by 1 base, with 8 bases between them. The CDR3 contains 15 residues. Only in-frame clones appear in the TCRdb table, and some are missing; sequencing was by immunoSEQ multiplex PCR. Among roughly 400,000 clones listed, 90% were seen once. V usage is TRBV14 and J usage is TRBJ2-1; D may be TRBD2 (6 bases). The sequence derives from a man aged 18 to 29 who had recovered from COVID-19. The specimen was PBMCs or T cells enriched from blood (not recorded which). In DNA form, the CDR3 reads TGTGCCAGCAGCCAAGTGGGGGGTTCCTACAATGAGCAGTTCTTC. Its translation: CASSQVGGSYNEQFF.